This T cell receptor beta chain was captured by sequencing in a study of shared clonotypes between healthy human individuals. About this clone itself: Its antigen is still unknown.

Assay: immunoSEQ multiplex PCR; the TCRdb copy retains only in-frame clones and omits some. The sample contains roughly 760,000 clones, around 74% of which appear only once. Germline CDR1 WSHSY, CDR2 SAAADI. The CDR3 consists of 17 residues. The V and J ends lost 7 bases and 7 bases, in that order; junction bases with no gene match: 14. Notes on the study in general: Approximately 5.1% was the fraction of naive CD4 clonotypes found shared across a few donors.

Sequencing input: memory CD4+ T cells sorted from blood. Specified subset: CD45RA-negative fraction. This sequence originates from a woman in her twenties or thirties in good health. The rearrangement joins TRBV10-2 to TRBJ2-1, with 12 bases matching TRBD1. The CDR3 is CASMDVMGQGATNEQFF. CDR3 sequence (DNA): TGCGCCAGCATGGACGTAATGGGACAGGGGGCAACGAATGAGCAGTTCTTC.